Sequencing of this TCR beta chain was carried out in a study of cytomegalovirus exposure and HLA in healthy donors. Across the study: Out of several hundred genotyped donors, about 80% belonged to the Caucasian-associated ancestry cluster.

The CDR3 is 14 residues long. Germline values: CDR1 LNHDA, CDR2 SQIVND (reference sequence). Between the trimmed V and J ends, which lost 3 bases and 3 bases, there was a span of 12 bases. Study conclusions and caveats: As a later analysis showed, a missense DCLRE1C variant was linked to trimming of TCR beta V- and J-genes. Previous analysis showed most TCR beta V segments were productive about 87% or about 30% of the time.

PCR was performed using 60 Vbeta and 13 Jbeta primers. Generated by immunoSEQ multiplex PCR, the TCRdb table keeps only in-frame clones and is missing some. The sample records about 150,000 clones, roughly 81% being singletons. Concerning this clone itself: Its antigen remains unidentified.

What was sequenced was PBMCs. The receptor was derived from a young woman in good health and CMV-seronegative. This chain connects TRBV19 to TRBJ2-7; D perhaps matches TRBD1 (6 bases). The CDR3 DNA reads TGTGCCAGTAGTATGGGGCAGGGGCTCTACGAGCAGTACTTC. It specifies CASSMGQGLYEQYF. Complete variable domain (other parts from reference TRBV19 and TRBJ2-7): DGGITQSPKYLFRKEGQNVTLSCEQNLNHDAMYWYRQDPGQGLRLIYYSQIVNDFQKGDIAEGYSVSREKKESFPLTVTSAQKNPTAFYLCASSMGQGLYEQYFGPGTRLTVT.